Below, 6 T cell receptor beta chains from the same sample are listed, as sequenced in a study of T cell responses to AZD1222 COVID-19 vaccine. Here immunoSEQ multiplex PCR was the method, and the copy in TCRdb shows in-frame clones only, minus some. Of roughly 42,000 clones listed, around 80% are singletons. Sequencing used peripheral blood, obtained on day 0 of AZD1222 vaccination. These receptors came from an adult in good health.

In nucleotides, the CDR3 is TGTGCCAGCAGCTCCCGGCTGGCTAGCGGGGCTTTCAATGAGCAGTTCTTC. Its protein product is CASSSRLASGAFNEQFF. V usage is TRBV11-3 and J usage is TRBJ2-1, with 9 bases lining up with TRBD2. After removal of 4 bases from V and 6 bases from J, the junction contained 13 bases not matched to a gene. The V gene's germline CDR1 is SGHNT and CDR2 YENEEA. There are 17 residues in the CDR3.

This rearrangement joins TRBV30 to TRBJ1-2; the match to TRBD1 covers 8 bases. The CDR3 covers 12 residues. Trimming cost V 0 bases and J 10 bases; bases outside gene matches: 4. Germline V gives CDR1 GTSNPN, CDR2 SVGIG (reference sequence). DNA of the CDR3: TGTGCCTGGAGTGTTACAGGGGGTGTCTACACCTTC. Translating it yields CAWSVTGGVYTF. The full variable domain, with the rest looked up from reference TRBV30 and TRBJ1-2, is SQTIHQWPATLVQPVGSPLSLECTVEGTSNPNLYWYRQAAGRGLQLLFYSVGIGQISSEVPQNLSASRPQDRQFILSSKKLLLSDSGFYLCAWSVTGGVYTFGSGTRLTVV.

This chain uses TRBV19 with TRBJ1-4, with D perhaps matching TRBD1 (6 bases). Germline V gene lookup returns CDR1 LNHDA and CDR2 SQIVND (reference sequence). The CDR3 has 15 residues. Trimming pared 7 bases from V and 3 bases from J, leaving 15 bases between. The CDR3 sequence is CASKPLDSPNEKLFF. For the CDR3, the DNA is TGTGCCAGTAAACCCTTGGACAGCCCTAATGAAAAACTGTTTTTT.

Here the CDR3 reads CASSATGLAIETQYF. The CDR3 DNA follows: TGTGCCAGCAGCGCTACGGGACTAGCGATCGAGACCCAGTACTTC. This chain uses TRBV2 with TRBJ2-5; 10 bases are a match to TRBD2. The CDR3 extends over 15 amino acids. CDR1 is SNHLY and CDR2 is FYNNEI in the germline V gene. With 6 bases clipped from V and 5 bases from J, the junction kept 9 bases outside the gene matches.

Here the CDR3 reads CASSPDNLWGQPQHF. Written as DNA, the CDR3 is TGTGCCAGCTCACCTGATAACCTCTGGGGGCAGCCCCAGCATTTT. This sequence joins TRBV18 and TRBJ1-5; the D gene is possibly TRBD1 (5 bases). Per the germline V gene, CDR1 is KGHSH and CDR2 is LQKENI. With 3 bases removed from V and 7 bases from J, the gap between germline ends came to 16 bases. The length of the CDR3 is 15 residues. Full variable domain (outside the CDR3, taken from reference TRBV18 and TRBJ1-5): NAGVMQNPRHLVRRRGQEARLRCSPMKGHSHVYWYRQLPEEGLKFMVYLQKENIIDESGMPKERFSAEFPKEGPSILRIQQVVRGDSAAYFCASSPDNLWGQPQHFGDGTRLSIL.

A few counts support this clone. V usage is TRBV19 and J usage is TRBJ2-5; a possible D gene is TRBD2 (7 bases). The CDR3 covers 15 residues. In germline, CDR1 is LNHDA, CDR2 SQIVND (reference sequence). The V gene lost 5 bases and the J gene lost 7 bases, with 20 bases spanning the gap. CDR3 nucleotides: TGTGCCAGTAGTCCTTGGCCCAGGGGCGGGAGGACCCAGTACTTC. It is translated as CASSPWPRGGRTQYF.